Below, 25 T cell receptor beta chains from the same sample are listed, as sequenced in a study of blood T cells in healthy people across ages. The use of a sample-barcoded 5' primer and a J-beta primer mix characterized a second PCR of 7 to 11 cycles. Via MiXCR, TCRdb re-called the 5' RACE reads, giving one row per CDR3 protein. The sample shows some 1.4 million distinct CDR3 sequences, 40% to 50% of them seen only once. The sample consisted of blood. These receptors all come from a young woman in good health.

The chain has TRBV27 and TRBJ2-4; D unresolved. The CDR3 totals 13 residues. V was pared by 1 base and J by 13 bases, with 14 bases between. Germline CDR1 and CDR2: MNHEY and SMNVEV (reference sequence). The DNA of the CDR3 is TGTGCCAGCAGTTTATTGCGCAGCTACGGGCAGTACTTC. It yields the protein CASSLLRSYGQYF.

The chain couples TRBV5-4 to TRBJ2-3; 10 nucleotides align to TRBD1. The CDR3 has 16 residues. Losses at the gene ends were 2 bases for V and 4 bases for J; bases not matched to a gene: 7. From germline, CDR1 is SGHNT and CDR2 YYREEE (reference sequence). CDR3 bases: TGTGCCAGCAGCTTCCGGACAGGGGGTAGCTCAGATACGCAGTATTTT. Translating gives CASSFRTGGSSDTQYF.

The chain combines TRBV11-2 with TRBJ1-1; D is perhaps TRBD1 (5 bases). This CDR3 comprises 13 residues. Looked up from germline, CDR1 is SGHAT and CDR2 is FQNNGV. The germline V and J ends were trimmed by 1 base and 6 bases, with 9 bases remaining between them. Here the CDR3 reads CASSLVTDPEAFF. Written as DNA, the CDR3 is TGTGCCAGCAGCTTAGTGACAGACCCTGAAGCTTTCTTT.

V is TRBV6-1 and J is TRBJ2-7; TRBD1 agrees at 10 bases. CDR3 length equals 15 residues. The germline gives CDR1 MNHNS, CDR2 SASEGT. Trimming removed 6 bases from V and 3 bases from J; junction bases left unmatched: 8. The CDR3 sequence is CASRKTGGADYEQYF. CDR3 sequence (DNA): TGTGCCAGCAGGAAGACAGGGGGCGCCGACTACGAGCAGTACTTC.

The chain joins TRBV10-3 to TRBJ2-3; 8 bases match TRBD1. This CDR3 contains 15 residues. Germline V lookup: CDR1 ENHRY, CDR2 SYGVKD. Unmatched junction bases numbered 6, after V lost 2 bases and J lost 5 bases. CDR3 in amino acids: CAISETGTGGDTQYF. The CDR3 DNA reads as TGTGCCATCAGTGAGACCGGGACAGGTGGAGATACGCAGTATTTT.

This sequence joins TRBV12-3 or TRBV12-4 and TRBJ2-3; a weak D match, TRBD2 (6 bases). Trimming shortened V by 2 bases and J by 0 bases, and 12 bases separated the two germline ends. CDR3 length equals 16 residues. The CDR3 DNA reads TGTGCCAGCAGTTTACTGACCGGGACTAGCACAGATACGCAGTATTTT. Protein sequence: CASSLLTGTSTDTQYF.

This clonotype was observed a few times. DNA for the CDR3: TGCGCCAGCAGCCAACAAGAAGTACCTTCGGGCTACGAGCAGTACTTC. Its translation: CASSQQEVPSGYEQYF. J is TRBJ2-7 and V is TRBV4-1, with D unresolved. Trimming removed 2 bases from V and 3 bases from J, with 17 bases in between. The CDR3 contains 16 residues. From germline, CDR1 is MGHRA and CDR2 YSYEKL.

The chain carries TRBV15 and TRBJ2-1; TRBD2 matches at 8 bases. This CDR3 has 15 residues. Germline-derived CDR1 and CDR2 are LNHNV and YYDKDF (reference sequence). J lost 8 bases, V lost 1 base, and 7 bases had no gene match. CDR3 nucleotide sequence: TGTGCCACCAGCAGAGTGACGGGAGGGGGGTATGAGCAGTTCTTC. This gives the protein CATSRVTGGGYEQFF.

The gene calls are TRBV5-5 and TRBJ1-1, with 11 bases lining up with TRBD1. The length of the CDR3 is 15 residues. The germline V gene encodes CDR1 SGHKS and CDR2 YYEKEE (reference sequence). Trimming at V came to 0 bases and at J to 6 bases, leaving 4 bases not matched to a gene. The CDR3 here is CASSLVGTGGPEAFF. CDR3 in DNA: TGTGCCAGCAGCTTGGTGGGGACAGGGGGGCCTGAAGCTTTCTTT.

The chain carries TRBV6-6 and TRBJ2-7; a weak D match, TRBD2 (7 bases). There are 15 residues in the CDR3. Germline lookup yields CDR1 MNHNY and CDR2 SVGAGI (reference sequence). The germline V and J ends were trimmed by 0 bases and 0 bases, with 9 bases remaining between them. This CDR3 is CASSYSGGLSYEQYF. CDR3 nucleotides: TGTGCCAGCAGTTACTCGGGGGGGCTCTCCTACGAGCAGTACTTC.

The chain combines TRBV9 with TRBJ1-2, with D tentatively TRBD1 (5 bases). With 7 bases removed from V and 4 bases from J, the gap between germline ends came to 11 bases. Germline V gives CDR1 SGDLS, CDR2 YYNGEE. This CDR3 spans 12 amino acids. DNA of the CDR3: TGTGCCAGCGGGGCGTCCGCCTATGGCTACACCTTC. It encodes CASGASAYGYTF.

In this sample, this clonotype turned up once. CDR3 amino acids: CASSVAGRTSNEQFF. The CDR3 DNA reads as TGTGCCAGCAGCGTAGCTGGGAGGACTAGTAATGAGCAGTTCTTC. The chain uses TRBV9 and TRBJ2-1; TRBD2 agrees at 7 bases. V was clipped by 0 bases and J by 7 bases; unmatched bases: 7. Germline V CDR1 and CDR2: SGDLS, YYNGEE. This CDR3 is 15 amino acids long.

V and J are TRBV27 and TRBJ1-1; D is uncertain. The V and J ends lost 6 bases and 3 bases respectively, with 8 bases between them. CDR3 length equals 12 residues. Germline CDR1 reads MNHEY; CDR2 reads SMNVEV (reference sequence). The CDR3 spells CASRRVDTEAFF. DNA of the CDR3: TGTGCCAGCAGGCGGGTCGACACTGAAGCTTTCTTT.

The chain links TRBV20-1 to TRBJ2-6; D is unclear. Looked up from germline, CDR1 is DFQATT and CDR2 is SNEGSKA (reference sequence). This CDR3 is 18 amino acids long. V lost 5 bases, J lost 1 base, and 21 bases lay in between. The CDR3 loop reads CSAPRHLSIHSGANVLTF. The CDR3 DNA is TGCAGTGCTCCCCGACACTTATCCATCCATTCTGGGGCCAACGTCCTGACTTTC.

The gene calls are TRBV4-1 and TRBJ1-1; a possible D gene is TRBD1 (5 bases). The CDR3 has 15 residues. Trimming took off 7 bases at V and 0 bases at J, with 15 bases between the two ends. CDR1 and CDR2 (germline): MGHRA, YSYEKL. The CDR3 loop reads CASTAGGNMNTEAFF. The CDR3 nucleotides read TGCGCCAGCACTGCTGGGGGGAACATGAACACTGAAGCTTTCTTT.

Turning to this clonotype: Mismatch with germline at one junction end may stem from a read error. CDR3 nucleotide sequence: TGTGCCAGCAGTGACTCCGGGACACCGCACGAGCAGTACTTC. The encoded protein is CASSDSGTPHEQYF. The genes are TRBV6-2 or TRBV6-3 and TRBJ2-7, with D maybe TRBD1 (6 bases). Germline CDR1 MNHEY, CDR2 SVGEGT. The CDR3 covers 14 residues.

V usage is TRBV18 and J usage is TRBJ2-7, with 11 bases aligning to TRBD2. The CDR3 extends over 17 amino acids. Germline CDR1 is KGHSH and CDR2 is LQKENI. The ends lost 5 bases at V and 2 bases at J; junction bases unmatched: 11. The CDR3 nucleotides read TGTGCCAGCTCATCCACCGTACTAGCGGGGGACCCCTACGAGCAGTACTTC. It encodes CASSSTVLAGDPYEQYF.

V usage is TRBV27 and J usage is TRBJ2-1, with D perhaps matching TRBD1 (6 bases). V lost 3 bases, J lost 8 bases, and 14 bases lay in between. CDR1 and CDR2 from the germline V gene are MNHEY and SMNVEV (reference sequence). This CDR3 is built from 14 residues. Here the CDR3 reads CASSLDSLGDEQFF. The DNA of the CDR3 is TGTGCCAGCAGTTTGGACAGTTTGGGCGATGAGCAGTTCTTC.

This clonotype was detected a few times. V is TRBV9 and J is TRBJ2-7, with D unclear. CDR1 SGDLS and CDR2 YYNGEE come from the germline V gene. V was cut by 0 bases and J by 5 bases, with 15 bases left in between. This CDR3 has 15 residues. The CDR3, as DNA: TGTGCCAGCAGCGTAGGCGGCTCCATCCCGCACGAGCAGTACTTC. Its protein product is CASSVGGSIPHEQYF. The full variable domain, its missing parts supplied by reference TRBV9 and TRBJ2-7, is DSGVTQTPKHLITATGQRVTLRCSPRSGDLSVYWYQQSLDQGLQFLIQYYNGEERAKGNILERFSAQQFPDLHSELNLSSLELGDSALYFCASSVGGSIPHEQYFGPGTRLTVT.

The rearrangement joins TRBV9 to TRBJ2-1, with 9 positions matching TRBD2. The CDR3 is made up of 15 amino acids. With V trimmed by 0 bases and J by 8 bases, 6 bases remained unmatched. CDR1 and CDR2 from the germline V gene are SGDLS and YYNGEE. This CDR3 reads CASSVEGTSFDEQFF. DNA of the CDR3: TGTGCCAGCAGCGTAGAAGGGACTAGCTTCGATGAGCAGTTCTTC.

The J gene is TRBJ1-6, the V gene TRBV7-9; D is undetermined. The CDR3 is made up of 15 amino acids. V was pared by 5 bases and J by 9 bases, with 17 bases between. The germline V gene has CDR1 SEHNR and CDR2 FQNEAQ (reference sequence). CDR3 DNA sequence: TGTGCCAGCAGCCCGCTCACGGAGGGAATTTCACCCCTCCACTTT. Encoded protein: CASSPLTEGISPLHF.

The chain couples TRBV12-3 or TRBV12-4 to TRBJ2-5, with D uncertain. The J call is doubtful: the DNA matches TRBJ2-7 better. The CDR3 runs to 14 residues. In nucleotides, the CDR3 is TGTGCCAGCAGTTCAAATGGCGTAAAGACCGAGCAGTACTTC. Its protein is CASSSNGVKTEQYF.

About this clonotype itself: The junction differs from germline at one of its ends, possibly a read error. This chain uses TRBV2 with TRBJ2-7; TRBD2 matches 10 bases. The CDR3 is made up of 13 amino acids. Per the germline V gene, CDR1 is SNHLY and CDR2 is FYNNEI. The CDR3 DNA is TGTGCCGGCAGGACTAGCGGCTCCTACGAGCAGTACTTC. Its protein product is CAGRTSGSYEQYF.

The CDR3 loop reads CASSRLPNTNQETQYF. The CDR3, as DNA: TGCGCCAGCAGCCGACTCCCTAATACAAACCAAGAGACCCAGTACTTC. The chain couples TRBV5-1 to TRBJ2-5; D is unresolved. The V end lost 4 bases, the J end lost 0 bases, and 16 bases lay between the germline ends. Germline V lookup: CDR1 SGHRS, CDR2 YFSETQ. This CDR3 is built from 16 residues.

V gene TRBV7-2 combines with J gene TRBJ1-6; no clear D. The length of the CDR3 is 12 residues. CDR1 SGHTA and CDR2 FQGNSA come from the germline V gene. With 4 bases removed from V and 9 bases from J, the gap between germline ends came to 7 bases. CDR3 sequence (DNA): TGTGCCAGCAGCTCCCGAAGTTCACCCCTCCACTTT. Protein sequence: CASSSRSSPLHF. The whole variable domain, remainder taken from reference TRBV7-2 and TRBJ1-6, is GAGVSQSPSNKVTEKGKDVELRCDPISGHTALYWYRQSLGQGLEFLIYFQGNSAPDKSGLPSDRFSAERTGGSVSTLTIQRTQQEDSAVYLCASSSRSSPLHFGNGTRLTVT.